This entry lists 23 T cell receptor beta chains sequenced from one sample in a study of T cell repertoires in cytomegalovirus infection (dated by TCRdb to the late 2010s). Their target antigens are unknown. This sample's treatment or condition label indicates: in vitro stimulation with specific CMV peptide epitopes to enrich CMV-specific T cells. This sample was sequenced with an Illumina HiSeq 1500. The public reads were reanalyzed by TCRdb: fastp trimming at Q25, MiXCR alignment, in-frame beta chains only. Every CDR3 protein is listed once, alongside the most common genes and DNA of its rows. In this sample the table shows 80,000 or so distinct CDR3 sequences, about 40% of which occur a single time. The ten largest clones add up to over 85% of the sample. Sequenced material: CD8+ T cells from cultured PBMCs, taken from culture after CMV antigen stimulation. The receptors were gathered from a human donor in good health (CMV status not recorded). Some clones in this sample may be carry-over from other donors' samples.

This sequence joins TRBV27 and TRBJ2-1, with 9 bases lining up with TRBD2. The CDR3 length is 15 residues. CDR1 and CDR2 (germline): MNHEY, SMNVEV (reference sequence). The trim removed 6 bases at V and 5 bases at J, leaving 8 bases unmatched. This chain's CDR3 is CASRTRGGRNNEQFF. The CDR3 DNA sequence: TGTGCCAGCAGAACGCGGGGGGGGCGGAACAATGAGCAGTTCTTC.

The chain has TRBV27 and TRBJ2-7; D remains ambiguous. The CDR3 spans 14 residues. Per germline, CDR1 MNHEY and CDR2 SMNVEV (reference sequence). Trimming stripped 2 bases from V and 6 bases from J, with 14 bases between. The CDR3 is CASSLAPPGSEQYF. The CDR3 DNA reads TGTGCCAGCAGTTTAGCCCCCCCGGGTTCCGAGCAGTACTTC.

Only a few counts were recorded for this clonotype. The chain uses TRBV13 and TRBJ2-2, with D maybe TRBD2 (5 bases). Trimming took 0 bases from V and 0 from J, leaving 17 bases between them. The CDR3 length is 19 residues. CDR1 is PRHDT, CDR2 FYEKMQ, per germline (reference sequence). DNA of the CDR3: TGTGCCAGCAGCTTAGGCCTAATTACGGGGTTCGCGAACACCGGGGAGCTGTTTTTT. It specifies CASSLGLITGFANTGELFF.

Written as DNA, the CDR3 is TGTGCCAGCAGCACGGGACTAGCGGGGCCGGTCGGACCAGATACGCAGTATTTT. Its protein product is CASSTGLAGPVGPDTQYF. The J gene is TRBJ2-3, the V gene TRBV7-8; TRBD2 agrees at 13 bases. CDR1 SGHVS and CDR2 FQNEAQ come from the germline V gene. V dropped 5 bases and J dropped 4; count of bases not matched to a gene: 12. CDR3 length equals 18 residues.

The J gene is TRBJ1-6, the V gene TRBV9, with 11 bases identical to TRBD1. The CDR3 extends over 15 amino acids. Germline V lookup: CDR1 SGDLS, CDR2 YYNGEE. V trimming: 4 bases; J trimming: 7 bases; junction bases outside the gene matches: 4. The CDR3 here is CASSRTGGTNSPLHF. The CDR3 DNA reads TGTGCCAGCAGCAGGACAGGGGGCACGAATTCACCCCTCCACTTT.

CDR3 sequence: CASSQDLGGATDTQYF. The CDR3 bases are TGCGCCAGCAGCCAAGATTTAGGGGGCGCGACAGATACGCAGTATTTT. The chain links TRBV4-3 to TRBJ2-3, with TRBD1 identical over 7 bases. Germline V gene data show CDR1 as LGHNA and CDR2 as YSLEER. This CDR3 comprises 16 residues. Unmatched junction bases numbered 6, after V lost 0 bases and J lost 3 bases.

The chain uses TRBV7-9 and TRBJ1-1, with unresolved D. The V gene lost 5 bases and the J gene lost 1 base, with 11 bases spanning the gap. The CDR3 sequence is 14 residues long. CDR1 and CDR2 (germline): SEHNR, FQNEAQ (reference sequence). This chain's CDR3 is CASSLRIGNTEAFF. The CDR3 nucleotides read TGTGCCAGCAGCCTACGAATTGGGAACACTGAAGCTTTCTTT.

Only a few counts were recorded for this clonotype. This chain joins TRBV4-1 and TRBJ1-5; possibly TRBD1 for D (6 bases). This CDR3 region has 16 residues. V was cut by 4 bases and J by 2 bases, with 15 bases left in between. Germline CDR1 MGHRA, CDR2 YSYEKL. CDR3 sequence reads: CASSPHGTPGNQPQHF. In DNA form, the CDR3 reads TGCGCCAGCAGCCCTCACGGGACACCCGGCAATCAGCCCCAGCATTTT.

This clonotype was seen more than once but under ten times. The J gene is TRBJ2-2, the V gene TRBV6-5; possible D gene TRBD2, 5 bases. Germline-derived CDR1 and CDR2 are MNHEY and SVGAGI. The germline V and J ends were trimmed by 0 bases and 4 bases, with 33 bases remaining between them. This CDR3 has 23 residues. The CDR3 is CASSYSISSNFGGSFSGTGELFF. The CDR3 region has the DNA TGTGCCAGCAGTTACTCGATTTCGTCTAATTTCGGCGGGTCCTTCTCTGGCACCGGGGAGCTGTTTTTT.

The sample holds one count of this clonotype. The CDR3 DNA reads as TGCGCCAGCAGTTTCGCGGGGGTGCTCACCGGGGAGCTGTTTTTT. Its protein is CASSFAGVLTGELFF. V gene TRBV4-1 combines with J gene TRBJ2-2; TRBD2 matches 7 bases. With 6 bases clipped from V and 4 bases from J, the junction kept 8 bases outside the gene matches. The CDR3 has 15 amino acids. Germline V CDR1 and CDR2: MGHRA, YSYEKL.

The chain is built from TRBV12-5 and TRBJ2-3; 8 bases agree with TRBD2. After removal of 4 bases from V and 5 bases from J, the junction contained 8 bases not matched to a gene. Germline values: CDR1 LGHNT, CDR2 FRNRAP. This CDR3 is built from 15 residues. CDR3 nucleotides: TGTGCTAGTGGTTCGACTAGCGCAGGCCGAGATACGCAGTATTTT. This translates into CASGSTSAGRDTQYF.

V is TRBV27 and J is TRBJ1-6; tentative D call: TRBD1 (6 bases). V lost 3 bases and J lost 6, with 9 bases in between. Germline CDR1 is MNHEY and CDR2 is SMNVEV (reference sequence). The CDR3 sequence is 14 residues long. The DNA for the CDR3 is TGTGCCAGCAGTTTTGGACAGAGTAATTCACCCCTCCACTTT. Translating gives CASSFGQSNSPLHF.

The table lists this clonotype with many counts. The chain carries TRBV27 and TRBJ1-2, with a weak D call TRBD1 (6 bases). The V end was cut by 2 bases, the J end by 1 base, with 20 bases between. Germline assignment: CDR1 MNHEY and CDR2 SMNVEV (reference sequence). The CDR3 runs to 18 residues. Here the CDR3 reads CASSLHPFPTDSNYGYTF. CDR3 in DNA: TGTGCCAGCAGTTTACACCCTTTTCCAACGGACAGTAACTATGGCTACACCTTC.

This chain joins TRBV5-1 and TRBJ2-3; 8 bases align to TRBD2. This CDR3 is built from 18 residues. CDR1 and CDR2 (germline): SGHRS, YFSETQ. V shed 1 base, J shed 2 bases, and the junction held 12 bases outside the gene matches. In DNA form, the CDR3 reads TGCGCCAGCAGCTTGTTGCCAGTGACGGGGGGGACCACAGATACGCAGTATTTT. It codes for CASSLLPVTGGTTDTQYF.

There are a few counts of this clonotype. J is TRBJ2-5 and V is TRBV7-9, with 8 bases matching TRBD1. The CDR3 has 15 amino acids. V shed 5 bases and J 3 bases; nucleotides not matched to a gene: 8. Germline CDR1 is SEHNR and CDR2 is FQNEAQ (reference sequence). The CDR3: CASSPKTGAKETQYF. In nucleotides, the CDR3 is TGTGCCAGCAGCCCGAAGACAGGGGCGAAAGAGACCCAGTACTTC.

This clonotype was found a few times. The chain is built from TRBV11-2 and TRBJ2-7, with 8 nucleotides matching TRBD2. The CDR3 is 17 residues long. The V gene's germline CDR1 is SGHAT and CDR2 FQNNGV. The trim removed 3 bases at V and 2 bases at J, leaving 12 bases unmatched. CDR3 bases: TGTGCCAGCAGCTTGGGTCGGGCTGAAGCGGGAGCCTACGAGCAGTACTTC. It encodes CASSLGRAEAGAYEQYF.

In this sample, this clonotype turned up once. The chain uses TRBV20-1 and TRBJ2-7; D is uncertain. The V gene lost 1 base and the J gene lost 1 base, with 14 bases spanning the gap. Germline CDR1 DFQATT, CDR2 SNEGSKA (reference sequence). This CDR3 comprises 15 residues. CDR3 nucleotide sequence: TGCAGTGCTAGAGTGAGGAACAGAGAGTCCTACGAGCAGTACTTC. This gives the protein CSARVRNRESYEQYF.

The rearrangement uses TRBV2 and TRBJ2-1, with D perhaps TRBD1 (6 bases). Deletions cut 9 bases from V and 2 bases from J, with 11 bases between. The CDR3 loop spans 13 amino acids. In germline, CDR1 is SNHLY, CDR2 FYNNEI. CDR3 sequence reads: CASNWGPYNEQFF. The CDR3 DNA reads TGTGCCAGTAATTGGGGGCCCTACAATGAGCAGTTCTTC.

The gene calls are TRBV7-6 and TRBJ2-3; tentatively, D is TRBD2 (6 bases). The germline V gene encodes CDR1 SGHVS and CDR2 FNYEAQ. The CDR3 length is 14 residues. The V gene lost 3 bases and the J gene lost 6 bases, with 13 bases spanning the gap. CDR3 DNA: TGTGCCAGCAGCTTGGAATCTGGAGGGGATACGCAGTATTTT. Its translation: CASSLESGGDTQYF.

This clonotype was found a few times. This chain joins TRBV20-1 and TRBJ2-2; 13 nucleotides align to TRBD2. V was clipped by 0 bases and J by 5 bases; unmatched bases: 6. Germline V gene data show CDR1 as DFQATT and CDR2 as SNEGSKA (reference sequence). The length of the CDR3 is 17 residues. The chain's CDR3 is CSARDPTSGGDTGELFF. CDR3 sequence (DNA): TGCAGTGCTAGAGATCCCACTAGCGGGGGGGATACCGGGGAGCTGTTTTTT.

This sequence joins TRBV29-1 and TRBJ2-1, with 10 bases identical to TRBD2. This CDR3 has 16 amino acids. Germline CDR1 SQVTM, CDR2 ANQGSEA. Trimming took 1 base from V and 4 from J; bases not matched to a gene: 7. The CDR3 bases are TGCAGCGTTGAAGGGTTGCAGCGGGGGGGTTACAATGAGCAGTTCTTC. Residues: CSVEGLQRGGYNEQFF.

This clonotype was seen a single time. The rearrangement links TRBV7-9 to TRBJ1-1; D is uncertain. V lost 4 bases and J lost 7, with 10 bases in between. This CDR3 spans 12 amino acids. The germline CDR1 and CDR2 sequences are SEHNR and FQNEAQ (reference sequence). CDR3 DNA: TGTGCCAGCAGCTCCCCCGGCCTTGAAGCTTTCTTT. Its protein product is CASSSPGLEAFF.

This clonotype was picked up many times. The J gene is TRBJ2-2, the V gene TRBV5-1; D uncertain. V was cut by 4 bases and J by 3 bases, with 13 bases left in between. CDR1 SGHRS and CDR2 YFSETQ come from the germline V gene. CDR3 length: 15 amino acids. This CDR3 is CASSPTGPYTGELFF. CDR3 in DNA: TGCGCCAGCAGCCCTACCGGGCCCTACACCGGGGAGCTGTTTTTT.